Below, 10 T cell receptor beta chains from the same sample are listed, as sequenced in a study of response to subunit inactivated influenza vaccine. TCRdb re-derived calls from the RT-PCR reads in MiXCR, one entry per CDR3 protein. The profile covers a few hundred thousand distinct CDR3 sequences, with 11% appearing a single time and about 10% taken by the ten largest. The same sample was also used in a study of T cells expressing NK-cell markers. That study adds: UMIs accompanied the 5'RACE template switching by which TCR beta cDNA was made.

The sequencing here drew on PBMCs from blood, taken on the day of vaccination. The receptors come from a man between 45 and 60 years old who received an inactivated influenza vaccine.

The CDR3 DNA reads TGTGCCAGCTCAAAAAATAAGCAGGGGATGTATGTGAGCTCCTACAATGAGCAGTTCTTC. This encodes CASSKNKQGMYVSSYNEQFF. This rearrangement joins TRBV18 to TRBJ2-1, with D perhaps TRBD1 (6 bases). CDR3 length equals 20 residues. V was trimmed by 5 bases and J by 0 bases, leaving 26 bases between them. Germline lookup yields CDR1 KGHSH and CDR2 LQKENI.

This clonotype came up a few times. This chain connects TRBV20-1 to TRBJ2-3, with TRBD1 matching over 9 bases. The CDR3 totals 18 residues. V lost 0 bases to trimming and J lost 7 bases; unmatched junction nucleotides: 17. Per germline, CDR1 DFQATT and CDR2 SNEGSKA (reference sequence). CDR3 DNA: TGCAGTGCTAGAGAGCCCCCGGGACAGGGATTACATGCTTATACGCAGTATTTT. Amino acid sequence: CSAREPPGQGLHAYTQYF.

This clonotype was recorded at least ten times. The V and J genes are TRBV5-6 and TRBJ2-2, with D possibly TRBD1 on 5 matching bases. V was pared by 0 bases and J by 5 bases, with 17 bases between. Looked up from germline, CDR1 is SGHDT and CDR2 is YYEEEE. The CDR3 consists of 17 residues. This CDR3 is CASSLGPTGFRTGELFF. The CDR3 DNA sequence: TGTGCCAGCAGCTTGGGGCCCACAGGCTTTAGGACCGGGGAGCTGTTTTTT.

Many counts were recorded for this clonotype. The rearrangement joins TRBV12-3 or TRBV12-4 to TRBJ2-2; 7 nucleotides line up with TRBD2. The CDR3 covers 15 residues. V lost 2 bases to trimming and J lost 6 bases; unmatched junction nucleotides: 6. The CDR3 DNA follows: TGTGCCAGCAGTTTATCGGGGGGAATCTCCGGGGAGCTGTTTTTT. It yields the protein CASSLSGGISGELFF.

The chain couples TRBV12-3 or TRBV12-4 to TRBJ1-2; 11 bases agree with TRBD1. The CDR3 consists of 17 residues. V dropped 3 bases and J dropped 0; count of bases not matched to a gene: 6. CDR3 sequence (DNA): TGTGCCAGCAGTTTTTCCGGGACAGGGGGAGCTAACTATGGCTACACCTTC. Its protein product is CASSFSGTGGANYGYTF.

This clonotype was counted between two and nine times. The chain joins TRBV11-2 to TRBJ2-7; D is perhaps TRBD2 (5 bases). Germline CDR1 reads SGHAT; CDR2 reads FQNNGV. This CDR3 spans 14 amino acids. V lost 5 bases, J lost 3 bases, and 14 bases lay in between. CDR3 residues: CASSPSGVGYEQYF. CDR3 coding DNA: TGTGCCAGCAGCCCGTCCGGGGTTGGCTACGAGCAGTACTTC.

The V call is TRBV6-2 or TRBV6-3, the J call TRBJ2-2; TRBD1 aligns across 7 bases. The CDR3 is made up of 17 amino acids. Germline CDR1 MNHEY, CDR2 SVGEGT. After removal of 0 bases from V and 3 bases from J, the junction contained 7 bases not matched to a gene. CDR3 region: CASSYSIGGADTGELFF. For the CDR3, the DNA is TGTGCCAGCAGTTACTCGATAGGGGGCGCGGACACCGGGGAGCTGTTTTTT.

The chain is built from TRBV7-2 and TRBJ1-4, with unresolved D. V lost 5 bases to trimming and J lost 7 bases, with 11 bases between them. Per germline, CDR1 SGHTA and CDR2 FQGNSA. The CDR3 covers 13 residues. This CDR3 reads CASSRFGPEKLFF. CDR3 DNA: TGTGCCAGCAGCCGCTTCGGTCCTGAAAAACTGTTTTTT.

The chain couples TRBV10-3 to TRBJ2-1, with D possibly TRBD1 on 6 matching bases. CDR3 length: 17 residues. The germline V gene encodes CDR1 ENHRY and CDR2 SYGVKD. V gave up 3 bases and J gave up 12 bases, with 27 bases separating them. The CDR3 is CAISETSGGRGALAQFF. The DNA for the CDR3 is TGTGCCATCAGTGAAACGTCTGGTGGCAGGGGTGCATTGGCGCAGTTCTTC.

This chain connects TRBV12-3 or TRBV12-4 to TRBJ2-2; D possibly corresponds to TRBD1 (5 bases). This CDR3 contains 18 residues. Trimming removed 5 bases at V and 0 bases at J, with 19 bases between. CDR3 nucleotides: TGTGCCAGCAGTCTCGAACCACCAGGGTGGGCGAACACCGGGGAGCTGTTTTTT. This gives the protein CASSLEPPGWANTGELFF.